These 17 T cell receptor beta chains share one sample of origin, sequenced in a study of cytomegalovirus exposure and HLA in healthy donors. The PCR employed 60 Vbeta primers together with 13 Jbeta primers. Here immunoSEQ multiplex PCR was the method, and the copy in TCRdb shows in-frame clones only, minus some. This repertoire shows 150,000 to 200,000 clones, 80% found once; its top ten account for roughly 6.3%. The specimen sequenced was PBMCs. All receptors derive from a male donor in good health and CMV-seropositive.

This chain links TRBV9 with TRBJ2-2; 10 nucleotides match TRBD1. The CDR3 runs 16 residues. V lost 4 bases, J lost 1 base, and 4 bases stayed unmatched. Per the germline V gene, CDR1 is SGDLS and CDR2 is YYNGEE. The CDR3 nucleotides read TGTGCCAGCAGCCGACAGGGGGCCGGGAACACCGGGGAGCTGTTTTTT. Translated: CASSRQGAGNTGELFF.

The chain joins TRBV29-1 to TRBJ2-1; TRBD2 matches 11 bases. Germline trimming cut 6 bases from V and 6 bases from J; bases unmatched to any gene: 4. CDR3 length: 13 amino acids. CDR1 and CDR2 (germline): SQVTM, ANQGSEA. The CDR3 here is CSVGSGRGNEQFF. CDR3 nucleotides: TGCAGCGTGGGTAGCGGGAGGGGCAATGAGCAGTTCTTC.

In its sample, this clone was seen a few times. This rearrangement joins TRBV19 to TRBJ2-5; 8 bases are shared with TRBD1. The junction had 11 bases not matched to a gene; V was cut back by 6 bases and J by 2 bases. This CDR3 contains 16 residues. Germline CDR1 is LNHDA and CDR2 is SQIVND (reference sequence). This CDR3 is CASSQYAGTGQETQYF. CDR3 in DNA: TGTGCCAGTAGCCAGTATGCCGGGACAGGACAAGAGACCCAGTACTTC.

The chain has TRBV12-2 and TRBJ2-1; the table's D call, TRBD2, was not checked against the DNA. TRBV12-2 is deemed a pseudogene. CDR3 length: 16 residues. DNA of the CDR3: TGTGCAAGTCGCCCCAGAGGGGGACTAGCTGATAATGAGCAGTTCTTC. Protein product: CASRPRGGLADNEQFF.

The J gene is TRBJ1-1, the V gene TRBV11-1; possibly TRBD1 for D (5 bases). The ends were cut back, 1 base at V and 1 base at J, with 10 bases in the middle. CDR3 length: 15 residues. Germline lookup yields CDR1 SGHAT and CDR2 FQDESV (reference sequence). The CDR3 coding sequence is TGTGCCAGCAGCTTAGGAGTTGGGGCGAACACTGAAGCTTTCTTT. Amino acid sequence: CASSLGVGANTEAFF.

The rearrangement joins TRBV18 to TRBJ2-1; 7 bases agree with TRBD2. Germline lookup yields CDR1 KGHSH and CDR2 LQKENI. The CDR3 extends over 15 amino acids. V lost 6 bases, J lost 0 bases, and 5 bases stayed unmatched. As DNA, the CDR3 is TGTGCCAGCTCCCTATCTAGCGGCTCCTACAATGAGCAGTTCTTC. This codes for CASSLSSGSYNEQFF.

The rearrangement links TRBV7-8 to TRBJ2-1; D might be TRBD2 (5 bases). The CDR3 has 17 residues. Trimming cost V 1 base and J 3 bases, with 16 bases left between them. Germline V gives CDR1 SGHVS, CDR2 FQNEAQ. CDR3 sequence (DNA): TGTGCCAGCAGCTTAGTACGAACTAACCGGGACTACAATGAGCAGTTCTTC. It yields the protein CASSLVRTNRDYNEQFF.

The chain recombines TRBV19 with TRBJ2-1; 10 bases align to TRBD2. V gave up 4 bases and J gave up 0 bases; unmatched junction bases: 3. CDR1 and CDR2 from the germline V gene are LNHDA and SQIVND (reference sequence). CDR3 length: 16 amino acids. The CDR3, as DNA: TGTGCCAGTAGTACCTTAGCGGGGGGCTCCTACAATGAGCAGTTCTTC. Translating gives CASSTLAGGSYNEQFF.

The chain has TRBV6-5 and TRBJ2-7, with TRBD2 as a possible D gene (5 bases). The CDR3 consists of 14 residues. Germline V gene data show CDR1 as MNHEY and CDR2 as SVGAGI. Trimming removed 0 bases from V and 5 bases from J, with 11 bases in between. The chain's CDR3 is CASSYSNSGNEQYF. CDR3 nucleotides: TGTGCCAGCAGTTACTCGAATTCGGGAAACGAGCAGTACTTC.

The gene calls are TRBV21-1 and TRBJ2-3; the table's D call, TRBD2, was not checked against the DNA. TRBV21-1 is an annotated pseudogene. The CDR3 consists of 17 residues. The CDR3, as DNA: TGTGCCAGCAGCAGGCCCCTTTTAGCGGGAGGGTCAGATACGCAGTATTTT. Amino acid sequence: CASSRPLLAGGSDTQYF.

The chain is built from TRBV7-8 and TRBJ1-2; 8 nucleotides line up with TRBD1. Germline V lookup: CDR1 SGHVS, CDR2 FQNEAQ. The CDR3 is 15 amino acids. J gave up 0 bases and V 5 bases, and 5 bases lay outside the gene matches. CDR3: CASSPWTGSNYGYTF. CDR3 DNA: TGTGCCAGCAGCCCTTGGACAGGGTCTAACTATGGCTACACCTTC.

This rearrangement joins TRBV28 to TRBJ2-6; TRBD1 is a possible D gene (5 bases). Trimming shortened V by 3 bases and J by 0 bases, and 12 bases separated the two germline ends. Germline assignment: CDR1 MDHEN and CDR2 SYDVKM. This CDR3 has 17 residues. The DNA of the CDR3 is TGTGCCAGCAGTTTGGTCAGGGCTAGCTCTGGGGCCAACGTCCTGACTTTC. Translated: CASSLVRASSGANVLTF.

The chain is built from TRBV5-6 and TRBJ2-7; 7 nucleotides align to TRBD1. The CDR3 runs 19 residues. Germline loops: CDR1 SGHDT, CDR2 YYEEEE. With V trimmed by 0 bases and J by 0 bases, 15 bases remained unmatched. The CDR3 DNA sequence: TGTGCCAGCAGCTTGGCCAAAGGGGGCAGCCAACTAAGCTCCTACGAGCAGTACTTC. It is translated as CASSLAKGGSQLSSYEQYF.

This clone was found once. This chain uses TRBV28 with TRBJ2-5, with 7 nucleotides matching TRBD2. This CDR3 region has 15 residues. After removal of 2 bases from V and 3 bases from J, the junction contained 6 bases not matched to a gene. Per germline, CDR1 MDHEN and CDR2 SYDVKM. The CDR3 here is CASSLLGRGEETQYF. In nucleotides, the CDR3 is TGTGCCAGCAGTTTACTGGGGAGGGGAGAAGAGACCCAGTACTTC.

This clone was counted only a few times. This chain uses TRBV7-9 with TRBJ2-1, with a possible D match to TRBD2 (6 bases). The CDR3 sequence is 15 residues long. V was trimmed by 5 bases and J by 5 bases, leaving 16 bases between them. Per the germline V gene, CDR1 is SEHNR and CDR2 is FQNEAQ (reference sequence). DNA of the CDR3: TGTGCCAGCAGCCTCCGCGGGACTTCAAACAATGAGCAGTTCTTC. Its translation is CASSLRGTSNNEQFF.

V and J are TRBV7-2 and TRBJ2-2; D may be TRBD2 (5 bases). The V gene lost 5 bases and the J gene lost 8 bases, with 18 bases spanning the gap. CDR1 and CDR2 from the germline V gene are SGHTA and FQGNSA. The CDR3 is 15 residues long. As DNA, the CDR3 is TGTGCCAGCAGCCAACAAAACCGTCGAGGGGGGGAGCTGTTTTTT. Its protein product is CASSQQNRRGGELFF.

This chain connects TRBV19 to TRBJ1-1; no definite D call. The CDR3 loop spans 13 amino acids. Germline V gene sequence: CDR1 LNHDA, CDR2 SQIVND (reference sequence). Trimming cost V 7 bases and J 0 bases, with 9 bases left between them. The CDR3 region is CASIARLNTEAFF. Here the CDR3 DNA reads TGTGCCAGTATCGCCAGATTGAACACTGAAGCTTTCTTT.